Described below is a single TCR beta chain sequence and its context. This sample was taken from a study of shared clonotypes between healthy human individuals. Sequenced by immunoSEQ multiplex PCR; TCRdb stores in-frame clones only, minus some. The table has 1 million to 1.3 million clones, around 78% seen once. The germline gives CDR1 MNHNY, CDR2 SVGAGI (reference sequence). The CDR3 runs 15 residues. Between the trimmed V and J ends, which lost 7 bases and 3 bases, there was a span of 16 bases. Material: memory CD4+ T cells from PBMCs. The subset: CD45RA-negative fraction. The V and J genes are TRBV6-6 and TRBJ1-5; D gene uncertain. This receptor was identified in a man in his late teens or twenties in good health. Some clones in this sample may be carry-over from other donors' samples. This chain's CDR3 is CASTSIAWDNQPQHF. CDR3 DNA: TGTGCCAGCACCTCAATCGCATGGGACAATCAGCCCCAGCATTTT.